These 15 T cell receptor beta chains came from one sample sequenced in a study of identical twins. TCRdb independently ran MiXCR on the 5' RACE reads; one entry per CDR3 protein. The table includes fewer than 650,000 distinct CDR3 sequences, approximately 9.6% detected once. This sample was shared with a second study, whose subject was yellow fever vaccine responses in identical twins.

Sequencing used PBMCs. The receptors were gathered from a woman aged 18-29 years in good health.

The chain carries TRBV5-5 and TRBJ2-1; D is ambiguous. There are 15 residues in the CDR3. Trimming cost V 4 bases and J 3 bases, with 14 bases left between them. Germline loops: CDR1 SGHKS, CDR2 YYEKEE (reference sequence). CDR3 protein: CASSPDPLCYNEQFF. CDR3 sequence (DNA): TGTGCCAGCAGCCCTGACCCCCTCTGCTACAATGAGCAGTTCTTC. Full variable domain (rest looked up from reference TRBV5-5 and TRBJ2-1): DAGVTQSPTHLIKTRGQQVTLRCSPISGHKSVSWYQQVLGQGPQFIFQYYEKEERGRGNFPDRFSARQFPNYSSELNVNALLLGDSALYLCASSPDPLCYNEQFFGPGTRLTVL.

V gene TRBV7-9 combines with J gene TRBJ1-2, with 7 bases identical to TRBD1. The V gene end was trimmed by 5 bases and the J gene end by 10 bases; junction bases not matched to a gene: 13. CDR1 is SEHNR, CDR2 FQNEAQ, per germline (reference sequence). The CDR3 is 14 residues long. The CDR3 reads CASSDQKTGEAYTF. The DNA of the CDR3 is TGTGCCAGCAGCGACCAAAAAACAGGGGAGGCCTACACCTTC.

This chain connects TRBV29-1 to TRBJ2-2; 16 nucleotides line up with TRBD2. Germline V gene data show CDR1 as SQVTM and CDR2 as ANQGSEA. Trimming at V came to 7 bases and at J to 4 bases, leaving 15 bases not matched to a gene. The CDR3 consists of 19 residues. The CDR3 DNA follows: TGCAGCGCCCTGGGCCGGGGGACTAGCGGGAGGGCCAGCACCGGGGAGCTGTTTTTT. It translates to CSALGRGTSGRASTGELFF.

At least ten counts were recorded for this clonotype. CDR3 coding DNA: TGTGCCAGCAGCCCCTCGGACTACATCGGGGAGCTGTTTTTT. Protein sequence: CASSPSDYIGELFF. The chain uses TRBV9 and TRBJ2-2; TRBD2 might be the D (6 bases). Between the trimmed V and J ends, which lost 4 bases and 7 bases, there was a span of 14 bases. CDR3 size: 14 residues. Germline assignment: CDR1 SGDLS and CDR2 YYNGEE.

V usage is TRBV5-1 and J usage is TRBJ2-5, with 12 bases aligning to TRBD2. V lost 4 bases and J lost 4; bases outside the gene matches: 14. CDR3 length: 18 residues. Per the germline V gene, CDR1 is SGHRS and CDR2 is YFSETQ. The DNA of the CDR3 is TGCGCCAGCAGCCTCCTGGCTAGCGGGAGGGCCGTTGGAGAGACCCAGTACTTC. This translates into CASSLLASGRAVGETQYF.

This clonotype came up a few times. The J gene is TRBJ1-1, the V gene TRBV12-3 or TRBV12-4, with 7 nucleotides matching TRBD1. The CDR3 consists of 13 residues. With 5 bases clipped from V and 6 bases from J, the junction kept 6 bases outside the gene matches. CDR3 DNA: TGTGCCAGCAGTCGACAGGGATCTCCTGAAGCTTTCTTT. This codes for CASSRQGSPEAFF.

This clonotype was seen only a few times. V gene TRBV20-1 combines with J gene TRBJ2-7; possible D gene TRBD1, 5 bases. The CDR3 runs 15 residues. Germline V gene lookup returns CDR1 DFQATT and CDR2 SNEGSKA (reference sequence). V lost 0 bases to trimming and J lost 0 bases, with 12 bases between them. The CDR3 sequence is CSARDQGRASYEQYF. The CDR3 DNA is TGCAGTGCTAGAGATCAGGGCAGGGCCTCCTACGAGCAGTACTTC.

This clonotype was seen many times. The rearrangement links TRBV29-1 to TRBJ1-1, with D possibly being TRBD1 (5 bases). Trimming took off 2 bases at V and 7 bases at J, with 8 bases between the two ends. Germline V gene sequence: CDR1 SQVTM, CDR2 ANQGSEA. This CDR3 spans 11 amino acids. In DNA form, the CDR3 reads TGCAGCGTTGAACCCAGGGATGAAGCTTTCTTT. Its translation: CSVEPRDEAFF. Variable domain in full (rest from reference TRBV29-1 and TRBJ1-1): SAVISQKPSRDICQRGTSLTIQCQVDSQVTMMFWYRQQPGQSLTLIATANQGSEATYESGFVIDKFPISRPNLTFSTLTVSNMSPEDSSIYLCSVEPRDEAFFGQGTRLTVV.

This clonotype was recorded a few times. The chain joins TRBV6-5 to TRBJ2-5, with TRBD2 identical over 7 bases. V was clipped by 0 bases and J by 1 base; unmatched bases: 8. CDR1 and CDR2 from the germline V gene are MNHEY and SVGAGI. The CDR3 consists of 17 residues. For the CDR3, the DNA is TGTGCCAGCAGTTACTCTCTGGCGGGGGACCTCCAAGAGACCCAGTACTTC. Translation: CASSYSLAGDLQETQYF.

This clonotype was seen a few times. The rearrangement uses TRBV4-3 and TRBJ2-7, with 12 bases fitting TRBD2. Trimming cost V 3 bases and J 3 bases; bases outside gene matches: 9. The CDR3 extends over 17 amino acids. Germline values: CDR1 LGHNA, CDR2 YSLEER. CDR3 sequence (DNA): TGCGCCAGCAGCCAGGACACCAGGACTAGCGGGAACTACGAGCAGTACTTC. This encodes CASSQDTRTSGNYEQYF.

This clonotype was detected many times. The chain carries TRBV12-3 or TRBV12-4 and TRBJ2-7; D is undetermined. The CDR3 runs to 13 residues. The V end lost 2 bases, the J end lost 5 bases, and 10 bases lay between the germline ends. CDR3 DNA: TGTGCCAGCAGTTTACTGGGTAGCCACGAGCAGTACTTC. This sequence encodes CASSLLGSHEQYF.

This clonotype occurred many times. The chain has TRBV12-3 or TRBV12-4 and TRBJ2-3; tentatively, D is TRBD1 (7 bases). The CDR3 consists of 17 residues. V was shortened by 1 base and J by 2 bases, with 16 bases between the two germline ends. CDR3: CASSLGPGGYSTDTQYF. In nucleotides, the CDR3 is TGTGCCAGCAGTTTAGGTCCAGGGGGGTACTCCACAGATACGCAGTATTTT.

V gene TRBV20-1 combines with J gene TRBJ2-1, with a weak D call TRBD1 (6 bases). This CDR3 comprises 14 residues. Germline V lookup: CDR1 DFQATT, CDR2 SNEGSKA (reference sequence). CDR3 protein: CSKQDSKFYNEQFF. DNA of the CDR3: TGCAGCAAACAGGACAGTAAGTTCTACAATGAGCAGTTCTTC.

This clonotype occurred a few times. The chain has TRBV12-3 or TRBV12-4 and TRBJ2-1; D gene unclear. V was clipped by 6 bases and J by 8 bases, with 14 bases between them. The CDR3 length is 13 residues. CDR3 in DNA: TGTGCCAGCAGCCTTGTTAACAGCGATGAGCAGTTCTTC. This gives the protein CASSLVNSDEQFF.

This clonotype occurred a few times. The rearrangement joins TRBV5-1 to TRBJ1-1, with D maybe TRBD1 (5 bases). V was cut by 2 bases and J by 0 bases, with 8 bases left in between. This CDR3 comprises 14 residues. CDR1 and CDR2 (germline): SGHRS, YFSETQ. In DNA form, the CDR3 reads TGCGCCAGCAGCTTCAGGGATATGAACACTGAAGCTTTCTTT. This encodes CASSFRDMNTEAFF. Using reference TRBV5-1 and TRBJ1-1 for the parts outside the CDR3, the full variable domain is KAGVTQTPRYLIKTRGQQVTLSCSPISGHRSVSWYQQTPGQGLQFLFEYFSETQRNKGNFPGRFSGRQFSNSRSEMNVSTLELGDSALYLCASSFRDMNTEAFFGQGTRLTVV.